What follows is one T cell receptor (beta chain) and its context. Its target is unknown. The data belong to a study of T cells in localized non-small cell lung cancer. Libraries were prepared by immunoSEQ multiplex PCR; TCRdb keeps only in-frame clonotypes and omits some of them. The sample shows around 41,000 clones, around 83% of them seen only once. Study-wide points: Uninvolved adjacent lung had the highest recorded T cell clonality, with tumor below it. Heterogeneity within the tumor remains possible, as just one region underwent sequencing.

V was cut by 3 bases and J by 3 bases, with 10 bases left in between. Germline lookup yields CDR1 MGHDK and CDR2 SYGVNS. There are 14 residues in the CDR3. The source of this sequence is a man aged 40 to 75 with stage II lung adenocarcinoma. Specimen: PBMCs, collected before any cancer treatment. This sequence joins TRBV25-1 and TRBJ2-3, with a weak D call TRBD1 (5 bases). This chain's CDR3 is CASSDRVGTDTQYF. In nucleotides, the CDR3 is TGTGCCAGCAGTGACAGGGTTGGGACAGATACGCAGTATTTT.